This is a list of T cell receptor beta chains from one sample in a study of beta chain features in type 1 diabetes. This table comes from immunoSEQ multiplex PCR, and its TCRdb copy is limited to in-frame clones, with some not included. The sample records fewer than 400,000 clones, about a tenth being singletons. Sequencing was performed on central memory CD4+ T cells from blood. These receptors all stem from a man aged 30 to 39 with type 1 diabetes. Both conserved end residues are part of each CDR3. The order of the fields is D gene, clone size, J gene, V gene, CDR3 protein, CDR3 DNA. D genes are given only for firm matches. The listing skips clone size in some rows; elsewhere it reads once, few, many or a size class.

D: -; size: -; J: TRBJ2-2; V: TRBV29-1; CDR3: CSVDEGRNTGELFF; DNA: TGCAGCGTTGACGAGGGGAGGAACACCGGGGAGCTGTTTTTT
D: TRBD1; size: few; J: TRBJ1-3; V: TRBV9; CDR3: CASSSRTGAGNTIYF; DNA: TGTGCCAGCAGCTCCCGGACAGGAGCTGGAAACACCATATATTTT
D: -; size: -; J: TRBJ2-7; V: TRBV5-1; CDR3: CASSSSSLGSYEQYF; DNA: TGCGCCAGCAGTTCGTCCTCATTGGGCAGCTACGAGCAGTACTTC
D: -; size: few; J: TRBJ2-5; V: TRBV5-6; CDR3: CASSFRGETQYF; DNA: TGTGCCAGCAGCTTCCGGGGAGAGACCCAGTACTTC
D: TRBD1; size: -; J: TRBJ1-3; V: TRBV29-1; CDR3: CSVGVTGGGNTIYF; DNA: TGCAGCGTTGGTGTGACAGGGGGAGGAAACACCATATATTTT
D: TRBD1; size: many; J: TRBJ2-2; V: TRBV29-1; CDR3: CSVQGQGNTGELFF; DNA: TGCAGCGTTCAGGGACAGGGTAACACCGGGGAGCTGTTTTTT
D: -; size: -; J: TRBJ2-7; V: TRBV29-1; CDR3: CSVDTGPSSYEQYF; DNA: TGCAGCGTTGATACGGGTCCGAGCTCCTACGAGCAGTACTTC
D: -; size: few; J: TRBJ2-5; V: TRBV19; CDR3: CASSIAGQGRGETQYF; DNA: TGTGCCAGTAGTATTGCGGGGCAGGGACGAGGAGAGACCCAGTACTTC
D: TRBD1; size: few; J: TRBJ1-1; V: TRBV23-1; CDR3: CASSQSETGKGQGDTEAFF; DNA: TGCGCCAGCAGTCAATCAGAGACTGGGAAGGGACAGGGGGACACTGAAGCTTTCTTT
D: -; size: -; J: TRBJ1-3; V: TRBV30; CDR3: CAWSRQSGNTIYF; DNA: TGTGCCTGGAGTCGGCAGTCCGGAAACACCATATATTTT
D: -; size: many; J: TRBJ1-1; V: TRBV9; CDR3: CASSVGTNTEAFF; DNA: TGTGCCAGCAGCGTAGGGACAAACACTGAAGCTTTCTTT
D: -; size: -; J: TRBJ2-6; V: TRBV4-3; CDR3: CASSRTAFSGANVLTF; DNA: TGCGCCAGCAGCCGGACAGCCTTCTCTGGGGCCAACGTCCTGACTTTC
D: -; size: -; J: TRBJ2-1; V: TRBV12-1; CDR3: CASSSGVPYNEQFF; DNA: TGTGCCAGCAGCTCCGGTGTGCCCTACAATGAGCAGTTCTTC
D: TRBD1; size: few; J: TRBJ1-5; V: TRBV30; CDR3: CAFSTGTGGQPQHF; DNA: TGTGCCTTTTCCACCGGGACAGGGGGTCAGCCCCAGCATTTT
D: -; size: -; J: TRBJ1-5; V: TRBV7-9; CDR3: CASSLAGGGNQPQHF; DNA: TGTGCCAGCAGCTTAGCCGGGGGCGGCAATCAGCCCCAGCATTTT